This entry lists 25 T cell receptor beta chains sequenced from one sample in a study of blood T cell repertoires in COVID-19. Assay: immunoSEQ multiplex PCR; the TCRdb copy retains only in-frame clones and omits some. The data contain around 160,000 clones, roughly 79% of them singletons. The sequenced sample was peripheral blood. The receptors stem from a human donor with acute or convalescent COVID-19. The donor label of this sample is uncertain.

The chain uses TRBV29-1 and TRBJ2-1; D ambiguous. Trimming removed 4 bases at V and 5 bases at J, with 6 bases between. This CDR3 spans 11 amino acids. Germline V gene sequence: CDR1 SQVTM, CDR2 ANQGSEA. For the CDR3, the DNA is TGCAGCGTTGTCCGAGACAATGAGCAGTTCTTC. Residues: CSVVRDNEQFF.

V is TRBV20-1 and J is TRBJ1-2; 7 positions agree with TRBD1. The V segment lost 6 bases and the J segment 8 bases; nucleotides outside the gene matches: 6. Germline V gene sequence: CDR1 DFQATT, CDR2 SNEGSKA (reference sequence). This CDR3 is built from 11 residues. In DNA form, the CDR3 reads TGCAGTGCAACAGGGGAGATCGGCTACACCTTC. This sequence encodes CSATGEIGYTF.

This clone appeared once. The V gene is TRBV2, the J gene TRBJ1-5; TRBD1 matches 10 bases. CDR1 is SNHLY, CDR2 FYNNEI, per germline. The CDR3 spans 16 residues. V shed 5 bases, J shed 1 base, and the junction held 5 bases outside the gene matches. For the CDR3, the DNA is TGTGCCAGCAGTAGCCGGACAGGGGGGAGCAATCAGCCCCAGCATTTT. Translated: CASSSRTGGSNQPQHF. Drawing the rest from reference TRBV2 and TRBJ1-5, the complete variable domain is EPEVTQTPSHQVTQMGQEVILRCVPISNHLYFYWYRQILGQKVEFLVSFYNNEISEKSEIFDDQFSVERPDGSNFTLKIRSTKLEDSAMYFCASSSRTGGSNQPQHFGDGTRLSIL.

The chain is built from TRBV30 and TRBJ1-2, with a tentative D call TRBD1 (5 bases). Per germline, CDR1 GTSNPN and CDR2 SVGIG (reference sequence). V lost 1 base, J lost 8 bases, and 14 bases lay in between. The length of the CDR3 is 13 residues. For the CDR3, the DNA is TGTGCCTGGAGTGCAAACAGGTTCTACGGCTACACCTTC. Protein sequence: CAWSANRFYGYTF.

The chain uses TRBV7-9 and TRBJ1-1; D gene ambiguous. Germline V gene lookup returns CDR1 SEHNR and CDR2 FQNEAQ (reference sequence). Between the trimmed V and J ends, which lost 4 bases and 1 base, there was a span of 7 bases. The CDR3 sequence is 13 residues long. The DNA for the CDR3 is TGTGCCAGCAGCTCTTATTCGAACACTGAAGCTTTCTTT. This codes for CASSSYSNTEAFF. The full variable domain, its missing parts supplied by reference TRBV7-9 and TRBJ1-1, is DTGVSQNPRHKITKRGQNVTFRCDPISEHNRLYWYRQTLGQGPEFLTYFQNEAQLEKSRLLSDRFSAERPKGSFSTLEIQRTEQGDSAMYLCASSSYSNTEAFFGQGTRLTVV.

V and J are TRBV5-1 and TRBJ1-2; TRBD1 aligns across 7 bases. V shed 4 bases and J 2 bases; nucleotides not matched to a gene: 5. The CDR3 sequence is 14 residues long. Germline loops: CDR1 SGHRS, CDR2 YFSETQ. CDR3 sequence reads: CASSLGTVNYGYTF. CDR3 DNA sequence: TGCGCCAGCAGCCTCGGGACAGTCAACTATGGCTACACCTTC.

V is TRBV13 and J is TRBJ1-1, with 8 nucleotides matching TRBD1. Germline CDR1 and CDR2: PRHDT and FYEKMQ (reference sequence). This CDR3 has 12 residues. V was pared by 6 bases and J by 6 bases, with 3 bases of the junction left unmatched. The CDR3 DNA is TGTGCCAGCAGTAAACAGGGGGCTGAAGCTTTCTTT. Its protein product is CASSKQGAEAFF.

The gene calls are TRBV5-5 and TRBJ1-2; 7 bases align to TRBD1. CDR1 is SGHKS, CDR2 YYEKEE, per germline (reference sequence). This CDR3 spans 15 amino acids. V lost 3 bases to trimming and J lost 2 bases; unmatched junction nucleotides: 7. Here the CDR3 reads CASSWGQRGNYGYTF. CDR3 sequence (DNA): TGTGCCAGCAGCTGGGGACAGAGGGGAAACTATGGCTACACCTTC.

This rearrangement joins TRBV5-6 to TRBJ1-1, with D unclear. Germline CDR1 and CDR2: SGHDT and YYEEEE. The CDR3 length is 15 residues. The V end lost 3 bases, the J end lost 1 base, and 13 bases lay between the germline ends. CDR3 nucleotide sequence: TGTGCCAGCAGCTCGAAGTGGGAGTGGAACACTGAAGCTTTCTTT. Encoded protein: CASSSKWEWNTEAFF. The full variable domain, with the rest looked up from reference TRBV5-6 and TRBJ1-1, is DAGVTQSPTHLIKTRGQQVTLRCSPKSGHDTVSWYQQALGQGPQFIFQYYEEEERQRGNFPDRFSGHQFPNYSSELNVNALLLGDSALYLCASSSKWEWNTEAFFGQGTRLTVV.

The genes are TRBV5-4 and TRBJ2-2, with 8 bases identical to TRBD2. Germline V gene sequence: CDR1 SGHNT, CDR2 YYREEE (reference sequence). The CDR3 consists of 18 residues. V lost 4 bases, J lost 6 bases, and 17 bases stayed unmatched. For the CDR3, the DNA is TGTGCCAGCAGCAGTCAGACCTCCGGGACTAGAAGCGCCGGGGAGCTGTTTTTT. Protein: CASSSQTSGTRSAGELFF.

This chain links TRBV5-6 with TRBJ2-4; the match to TRBD1 covers 9 bases. This CDR3 comprises 14 residues. Looked up from germline, CDR1 is SGHDT and CDR2 is YYEEEE. J lost 6 bases, V lost 4 bases, and 5 bases had no gene match. The CDR3: CASSPGTGRNIQYF. CDR3 DNA: TGTGCCAGCAGCCCCGGGACAGGGAGAAACATTCAGTACTTC.

This sequence joins TRBV3-1 (or the pseudogene TRBV3-2) and TRBJ1-1, with 8 bases identical to TRBD1. Per germline, CDR1 LGHDT and CDR2 YNNKEL (reference sequence). Losses at the gene ends were 4 bases for V and 2 bases for J; bases not matched to a gene: 6. The CDR3 covers 15 residues. CDR3 in DNA: TGTGCCAGCAGCCCCAAACAGGGGGGTAACACTGAAGCTTTCTTT. Translating gives CASSPKQGGNTEAFF.

V usage is TRBV30 and J usage is TRBJ2-3, with D possibly TRBD1 on 6 matching bases. CDR3 length: 15 residues. Germline V gene data show CDR1 as GTSNPN and CDR2 as SVGIG (reference sequence). Trimming cost V 1 base and J 3 bases, with 14 bases left between them. The CDR3 loop reads CAWSAGDWGTDTQYF. The DNA for the CDR3 is TGTGCCTGGAGTGCAGGGGATTGGGGTACAGATACGCAGTATTTT.

This clone has a count of ten or more. The CDR3 DNA reads TGTGCCAGCAGTTACGACAGGGGCTATGGCTACACCTTC. It is translated as CASSYDRGYGYTF. This chain links TRBV6-5 with TRBJ1-2; TRBD1 agrees at 8 bases. The CDR3 runs to 13 residues. J was trimmed by 4 bases and V by 2 bases; bases with no gene match: 0. Germline V gene data show CDR1 as MNHEY and CDR2 as SVGAGI.

This CDR3 is CASSSWTRFYEQYF. In DNA form, the CDR3 reads TGTGCCAGCAGCTCATGGACACGGTTCTACGAGCAGTACTTC. The chain uses TRBV11-2 and TRBJ2-7; TRBD1 might be the D (5 bases). Germline CDR1 SGHAT, CDR2 FQNNGV. This CDR3 region has 14 residues. V lost 4 bases to trimming and J lost 3 bases, with 13 bases between them.

The chain has TRBV10-3 and TRBJ2-3; 9 bases align to TRBD2. Losses at the gene ends were 11 bases for V and 3 bases for J; bases not matched to a gene: 12. From germline, CDR1 is ENHRY and CDR2 SYGVKD. The CDR3 is 15 residues long. The CDR3: CALSFSGGLTDTQYF. The CDR3 DNA sequence: TGTGCCCTTTCTTTTAGCGGGGGCCTTACAGATACGCAGTATTTT.

CDR3 region: CAWSRTGGVYEQYV. The CDR3, as DNA: TGTGCCTGGAGTCGGACAGGGGGTGTTTACGAGCAGTACGTC. This chain uses TRBV30 with TRBJ2-7; 10 nucleotides match TRBD1. Germline lookup yields CDR1 GTSNPN and CDR2 SVGIG (reference sequence). The V and J ends lost 2 bases and 4 bases, in that order; junction bases with no gene match: 5. The CDR3 runs 14 residues.

V and J are TRBV6-5 and TRBJ2-7; 7 nucleotides agree with TRBD2. The ends lost 4 bases at V and 10 bases at J; junction bases unmatched: 10. The germline V gene encodes CDR1 MNHEY and CDR2 SVGAGI. CDR3 length: 13 amino acids. The CDR3 region has the DNA TGTGCCAGCAGTTCCGAGCGGGGAGATGAACAGTACGTC. Translation: CASSSERGDEQYV.

In this sample, this clone turned up a few times. This chain links TRBV30 with TRBJ1-2, with 9 bases aligning to TRBD1. The ends lost 4 bases at V and 8 bases at J; junction bases unmatched: 11. Germline-derived CDR1 and CDR2 are GTSNPN and SVGIG (reference sequence). The CDR3 is 14 amino acids. CDR3 in amino acids: CAWNRGQGISGYTF. The CDR3 DNA reads as TGTGCCTGGAACCGGGGACAGGGAATAAGCGGCTACACCTTC.

This clone was detected only a few times. The V gene is TRBV10-3, the J gene TRBJ1-1, with D tentatively TRBD1 (6 bases). The CDR3 length is 14 residues. V lost 3 bases to trimming and J lost 2 bases, with 10 bases between them. The germline V gene encodes CDR1 ENHRY and CDR2 SYGVKD. The DNA for the CDR3 is TGTGCCATCAGTGATCGGGGGGCCAACACTGAAGCTTTCTTT. Translation gives CAISDRGANTEAFF.

This rearrangement joins TRBV5-1 to TRBJ1-1, with 9 bases that match TRBD1. This CDR3 contains 15 residues. Germline CDR1 SGHRS, CDR2 YFSETQ. J gave up 4 bases and V 4 bases, and 8 bases lay outside the gene matches. The CDR3 DNA sequence: TGCGCCAGCAGCCGAGGACAGGGGATTGGCACTGAAGCTTTCTTT. It is translated as CASSRGQGIGTEAFF. Drawing the rest from reference TRBV5-1 and TRBJ1-1, the complete variable domain is KAGVTQTPRYLIKTRGQQVTLSCSPISGHRSVSWYQQTPGQGLQFLFEYFSETQRNKGNFPGRFSGRQFSNSRSEMNVSTLELGDSALYLCASSRGQGIGTEAFFGQGTRLTVV.

The chain combines TRBV27 with TRBJ1-4; TRBD1 matches 11 bases. After removal of 9 bases from V and 4 bases from J, the junction contained 4 bases not matched to a gene. Per the germline V gene, CDR1 is MNHEY and CDR2 is SMNVEV (reference sequence). This CDR3 spans 14 amino acids. CDR3 coding DNA: TGTGCCAGGGGACAGGGGGGAATTAATGAAAAACTGTTTTTT. Encoded protein: CARGQGGINEKLFF.

The chain recombines TRBV6-6 with TRBJ2-7; a weak D match, TRBD1 (5 bases). Trimming cost V 5 bases and J 3 bases, with 8 bases left between them. The CDR3 loop spans 12 amino acids. The germline V gene encodes CDR1 MNHNY and CDR2 SVGAGI (reference sequence). The CDR3 nucleotides are TGTGCCAGCAGTACCCAGGGCTACGAGCAGTACGTC. Translation gives CASSTQGYEQYV.

The chain employs TRBV6-5 and TRBJ1-5; TRBD1 matches at 8 bases. The germline CDR1 and CDR2 sequences are MNHEY and SVGAGI. The CDR3 has 14 residues. J gave up 7 bases and V 0 bases, and 2 bases lay outside the gene matches. The CDR3 nucleotides read TGTGCCAGCAGTTACTCCGGACAGGGACAGCCCCAGCATTTT. Translation: CASSYSGQGQPQHF.

This clone was counted a single time. CDR3 bases: TGTGCCACCTCCGGGGGAGGGGGTAATGAAAAACTGTTTTTT. The encoded protein is CATSGGGGNEKLFF. The chain is built from TRBV24-1 and TRBJ1-4; D is perhaps TRBD1 (6 bases). This CDR3 is built from 14 residues. Germline CDR1 and CDR2: KGHDR and SFDVKD. V shed 9 bases and J shed 4 bases, with 14 bases lying between them.